The 27 T cell receptor beta chains below all came from one sample that was sequenced in a study of beta chain features in type 1 diabetes. Overall study results and limits: Type 1 diabetes patients had moderately but significantly shorter TCRB CDR3s in all four CD4+ subsets.

These receptors have no known antigen. As every portion of the isolated RNA was reverse transcribed, the sequencing read expressed TCRB transcripts. Some clones are missing from TCRdb's copy, which holds only in-frame ones; the method was immunoSEQ multiplex PCR. In the table there are about 160,000 clones, 63% of which are singletons. What was sequenced was naive CD4+ T cells from blood. All receptors derive from a man younger than 40 with type 1 diabetes.

The rearrangement links TRBV30 to TRBJ1-1, with unresolved D. Trimming took off 2 bases at V and 8 bases at J, with 9 bases between the two ends. Germline V lookup: CDR1 GTSNPN, CDR2 SVGIG (reference sequence). This CDR3 region has 11 residues. In DNA form, the CDR3 reads TGTGCCTGGAGTCGATTAACCGAAGCTTTCTTT. As protein: CAWSRLTEAFF. Full variable domain (outside the CDR3, taken from reference TRBV30 and TRBJ1-1): SQTIHQWPATLVQPVGSPLSLECTVEGTSNPNLYWYRQAAGRGLQLLFYSVGIGQISSEVPQNLSASRPQDRQFILSSKKLLLSDSGFYLCAWSRLTEAFFGQGTRLTVV.

This clone has more than one count but fewer than ten. This chain connects TRBV29-1 to TRBJ2-1; 11 nucleotides agree with TRBD2. Trimming at V came to 7 bases and at J to 5 bases, leaving 4 bases not matched to a gene. The germline V gene encodes CDR1 SQVTM and CDR2 ANQGSEA. The CDR3 totals 13 residues. The CDR3: CSAAGLADNEQFF. Written as DNA, the CDR3 is TGCAGCGCAGCGGGACTAGCGGACAATGAGCAGTTCTTC.

The J gene is TRBJ1-5, the V gene TRBV2; D call uncertain. V lost 6 bases and J 7 bases, leaving 13 bases between the germline ends. This CDR3 contains 13 residues. Germline V lookup: CDR1 SNHLY, CDR2 FYNNEI. The CDR3 DNA is TGTGCCAGCAGCTGGGAAACGCGACAGCCCCAGCATTTT. Translating it yields CASSWETRQPQHF.

This clone has a single count. V gene TRBV30 combines with J gene TRBJ2-1, with D hard to call. From germline, CDR1 is GTSNPN and CDR2 SVGIG (reference sequence). The CDR3 loop spans 13 amino acids. The V end lost 3 bases, the J end lost 5 bases, and 11 bases lay between the germline ends. The CDR3 protein is CAWSRGPNNEQFF. For the CDR3, the DNA is TGTGCCTGGAGCCGAGGACCAAACAATGAGCAGTTCTTC.

The rearrangement links TRBV29-1 to TRBJ2-3; D may match TRBD1 or TRBD2 (5 bases each). The CDR3 contains 13 residues. Trimming shortened V by 7 bases and J by 0 bases, and 11 bases separated the two germline ends. Germline V lookup: CDR1 SQVTM, CDR2 ANQGSEA. CDR3 bases: TGCAGCGCCTCAGGGACGAGCACAGATACGCAGTATTTT. It specifies CSASGTSTDTQYF.

This chain uses TRBV4-3 with TRBJ2-3; 9 positions match TRBD2. The germline V gene has CDR1 LGHNA and CDR2 YSLEER. J lost 6 bases, V lost 4 bases, and 8 bases had no gene match. The CDR3 sequence is 15 residues long. CDR3 sequence: CASSPGGGGADTQYF. The CDR3 nucleotides are TGCGCCAGCAGCCCTGGGGGCGGGGGGGCCGATACGCAGTATTTT.

The rearrangement joins TRBV21-1 to TRBJ2-1. TRBV21-1 is flagged as a pseudogene. The CDR3 runs 16 residues. As DNA, the CDR3 is TGTGCCAGCAGCCAAACTACAGGGGAGGGGTACAATGAGCAGTTCTTC. This codes for CASSQTTGEGYNEQFF.

This clone was observed a handful of times. The rearrangement links TRBV23-1 to TRBJ2-5; TRBD1 agrees at 7 bases. TRBV23-1 is placed among ORFs of uncertain function. This CDR3 comprises 13 residues. The trim removed 6 bases at V and 5 bases at J, leaving 6 bases unmatched. The chain's CDR3 is CASRGQRKETQYF. Written as DNA, the CDR3 is TGCGCCAGCAGGGGACAGAGGAAGGAGACCCAGTACTTC.

The chain carries TRBV4-3 and TRBJ1-1; the D gene is possibly TRBD1 (5 bases). The CDR3 has 16 residues. Trimming cost V 1 base and J 0 bases, with 12 bases left between them. From germline, CDR1 is LGHNA and CDR2 YSLEER. The CDR3 here is CASSQGAGTMNTEAFF. CDR3 nucleotide sequence: TGCGCCAGCAGCCAAGGAGCGGGGACGATGAACACTGAAGCTTTCTTT.

The chain recombines TRBV7-2 with TRBJ2-5, with D hard to call. Germline values: CDR1 SGHTA, CDR2 FQGNSA. CDR3 length equals 14 residues. V lost 3 bases to trimming and J lost 5 bases, with 13 bases between them. CDR3 bases: TGTGCCAGCAGCTTTAACCGCTTTTGGGAGACCCAGTACTTC. This gives the protein CASSFNRFWETQYF.

This sequence joins TRBV28 and TRBJ1-4; 7 bases align to TRBD1. This CDR3 region has 15 residues. Germline lookup yields CDR1 MDHEN and CDR2 SYDVKM. V dropped 5 bases and J dropped 8; count of bases not matched to a gene: 11. CDR3 nucleotides: TGTGCCAGCAGTCACGGGAAGGGGGCGGAGGAAAAACTGTTTTTT. It is translated as CASSHGKGAEEKLFF.

The genes are TRBV11-2 and TRBJ1-1, with TRBD1 identical over 9 bases. After removal of 7 bases from V and 4 bases from J, the junction contained 13 bases not matched to a gene. CDR1 and CDR2 (germline): SGHAT, FQNNGV. This CDR3 is 16 amino acids long. The CDR3 region is CASNSVGTGYPTEAFF. The CDR3 bases are TGTGCCAGCAACTCAGTAGGGACAGGGTACCCCACTGAAGCTTTCTTT.

This clone has only a few counts. The rearrangement links TRBV29-1 to TRBJ2-3; D is perhaps TRBD1 (6 bases). CDR3 length equals 12 residues. Germline assignment: CDR1 SQVTM and CDR2 ANQGSEA. Trimming removed 4 bases from V and 3 bases from J, with 8 bases in between. This CDR3 reads CSVGQGTDTQYF. As DNA, the CDR3 is TGCAGCGTTGGTCAGGGGACAGATACGCAGTATTTT.

The chain recombines TRBV30 with TRBJ2-3, with a possible D match to TRBD2 (6 bases). Germline V CDR1 and CDR2: GTSNPN, SVGIG (reference sequence). CDR3 size: 19 residues. Trimming removed 4 bases from V and 4 bases from J, with 30 bases in between. CDR3 region: CAWIPYEPFRRGGPDTQYF. Written as DNA, the CDR3 is TGTGCCTGGATCCCTTATGAACCATTCCGCCGTGGAGGGCCAGATACGCAGTATTTT. Looking up the rest from reference TRBV30 and TRBJ2-3 gives the full variable domain: SQTIHQWPATLVQPVGSPLSLECTVEGTSNPNLYWYRQAAGRGLQLLFYSVGIGQISSEVPQNLSASRPQDRQFILSSKKLLLSDSGFYLCAWIPYEPFRRGGPDTQYFGPGTRLTVL.

This chain joins TRBV9 and TRBJ2-1; the match to TRBD2 covers 8 bases. Germline CDR1 is SGDLS and CDR2 is YYNGEE. J lost 5 bases, V lost 4 bases, and 8 bases had no gene match. The CDR3 extends over 15 amino acids. In DNA form, the CDR3 reads TGTGCCAGCAGCCTACGACTAGCGAAGAACAATGAGCAGTTCTTC. Protein sequence: CASSLRLAKNNEQFF. The entire variable domain, with the rest obtained from reference TRBV9 and TRBJ2-1, is as follows: DSGVTQTPKHLITATGQRVTLRCSPRSGDLSVYWYQQSLDQGLQFLIQYYNGEERAKGNILERFSAQQFPDLHSELNLSSLELGDSALYFCASSLRLAKNNEQFFGPGTRLTVL.

The CDR3 here is CATSRASGGSDTQYF. The CDR3, as DNA: TGTGCCACCAGCAGAGCTAGCGGGGGGTCCGATACGCAGTATTTT. J is TRBJ2-3 and V is TRBV15, with 11 bases identical to TRBD2. There are 15 residues in the CDR3. CDR1 is LNHNV and CDR2 is YYDKDF in the germline V gene (reference sequence). Germline trimming cut 1 base from V and 6 bases from J; bases unmatched to any gene: 3.

This chain links TRBV7-8 with TRBJ2-3, with TRBD2 matching 9 bases. CDR1 is SGHVS, CDR2 FQNEAQ, per germline. J lost 5 bases, V lost 5 bases, and 8 bases had no gene match. CDR3 length equals 15 residues. The CDR3 protein is CASSLSGGGLDTQYF. CDR3 coding DNA: TGTGCCAGCAGCCTTAGCGGGGGCGGGCTAGATACGCAGTATTTT.

The V gene is TRBV15, the J gene TRBJ1-5; tentatively, D is TRBD1 (5 bases). Trimming took off 6 bases at V and 5 bases at J, with 11 bases between the two ends. Germline V gene lookup returns CDR1 LNHNV and CDR2 YYDKDF (reference sequence). The CDR3 is 13 amino acids. The CDR3 DNA sequence: TGTGCCACCAGAGAGGGGTTGCATCAGCCCCAGCATTTT. Protein: CATREGLHQPQHF. Using reference TRBV15 and TRBJ1-5 for the parts outside the CDR3, the full variable domain is DAMVIQNPRYQVTQFGKPVTLSCSQTLNHNVMYWYQQKSSQAPKLLFHYYDKDFNNEADTPDNFQSRRPNTSFCFLDIRSPGLGDTAMYLCATREGLHQPQHFGDGTRLSIL.

This rearrangement joins TRBV7-9 to TRBJ1-2; D ambiguous. The CDR3 loop spans 14 amino acids. Trimming left V 2 bases short and J 3 bases short, with 10 bases between. Germline V gene lookup returns CDR1 SEHNR and CDR2 FQNEAQ (reference sequence). This CDR3 reads CASSLFRVDYGYTF. The CDR3 bases are TGTGCCAGCAGCTTATTTAGAGTGGACTATGGCTACACCTTC.

The chain couples TRBV13 to TRBJ2-5; D assignment may be TRBD1 or TRBD2 (5 bases each). Germline CDR1 PRHDT, CDR2 FYEKMQ (reference sequence). The CDR3 is 15 amino acids. With 4 bases removed from V and 5 bases from J, the gap between germline ends came to 17 bases. The CDR3 sequence is CASSSAAGAGETQYF. In DNA form, the CDR3 reads TGTGCCAGCAGCTCCGCCGCCGGGGCCGGCGAGACCCAGTACTTC.

This clone was detected only a few times. J is TRBJ2-1 and V is TRBV29-1, with TRBD1 identical over 8 bases. Germline CDR1 reads SQVTM; CDR2 reads ANQGSEA. V lost 4 bases and J lost 4; bases outside the gene matches: 9. This CDR3 region has 15 residues. CDR3 sequence: CSVAYRTGTYNEQFF. The CDR3, as DNA: TGCAGCGTTGCGTATAGGACAGGGACATACAATGAGCAGTTCTTC.

The chain is built from TRBV7-2 and TRBJ2-7; possible D gene TRBD1, 5 bases. V was pared by 5 bases and J by 8 bases, with 22 bases between. The CDR3 totals 15 residues. Germline V lookup: CDR1 SGHTA, CDR2 FQGNSA. The CDR3 sequence is CASSPPGQGGMKQYF. CDR3 bases: TGTGCCAGCAGCCCTCCAGGGCAGGGTGGTATGAAGCAGTACTTC. Supplemented by reference TRBV7-2 and TRBJ2-7, the full variable domain reads GAGVSQSPSNKVTEKGKDVELRCDPISGHTALYWYRQSLGQGLEFLIYFQGNSAPDKSGLPSDRFSAERTGGSVSTLTIQRTQQEDSAVYLCASSPPGQGGMKQYFGPGTRLTVT.

About this clone itself: Other nucleotide sequences from this sample produce the same CDR3. J is TRBJ2-5 and V is TRBV9, with 9 positions matching TRBD2. Germline V gene sequence: CDR1 SGDLS, CDR2 YYNGEE. V shed 2 bases, J shed 1 base, and the junction held 0 bases outside the gene matches. This CDR3 has 14 residues. The CDR3 DNA is TGTGCCAGCAGCGTTAGCGGGGGCCAAGAGACCCAGTACTTC. Residues: CASSVSGGQETQYF.

This clone came up a few times. DNA of the CDR3: TGTGCCAGCAGCTTAATATCTAGCACAGATACGCAGTATTTT. This gives the protein CASSLISSTDTQYF. V and J are TRBV5-4 and TRBJ2-3; D call uncertain. Germline CDR1 and CDR2: SGHNT and YYREEE (reference sequence). V was trimmed by 2 bases and J by 0 bases, leaving 7 bases between them. This CDR3 spans 14 amino acids. The complete variable domain, with remaining parts taken from reference TRBV5-4 and TRBJ2-3, reads ETGVTQSPTHLIKTRGQQVTLRCSSQSGHNTVSWYQQALGQGPQFIFQYYREEENGRGNFPPRFSGLQFPNYSSELNVNALELDDSALYLCASSLISSTDTQYFGPGTRLTVL.

This clone was seen a few times. J is TRBJ2-1 and V is TRBV9; 9 bases line up with TRBD2. The ends lost 0 bases at V and 14 bases at J; junction bases unmatched: 9. The V gene's germline CDR1 is SGDLS and CDR2 YYNGEE. The CDR3 spans 14 residues. The CDR3: CASSVEYLAGSKFF. The CDR3 DNA follows: TGTGCCAGCAGCGTAGAGTACCTAGCGGGGTCAAAGTTCTTC.

The sample holds a few counts of this clone. V is TRBV29-1 and J is TRBJ2-3; no clear D. Trimming took off 2 bases at V and 6 bases at J, with 9 bases between the two ends. The CDR3 spans 12 residues. The germline gives CDR1 SQVTM, CDR2 ANQGSEA. The CDR3 sequence: CSVEQNGDTQYF. CDR3 in DNA: TGCAGCGTTGAACAGAACGGGGATACGCAGTATTTT.

The chain carries TRBV7-6 and TRBJ2-1; D call uncertain. Germline-derived CDR1 and CDR2 are SGHVS and FNYEAQ. The CDR3 consists of 17 residues. With 4 bases removed from V and 0 bases from J, the gap between germline ends came to 16 bases. CDR3 residues: CASSSLNPVSSYNEQFF. The DNA of the CDR3 is TGTGCCAGCAGCTCTCTAAACCCAGTAAGCTCCTACAATGAGCAGTTCTTC.